This T cell receptor beta chain was sequenced during a study of cytomegalovirus exposure and HLA in healthy donors (dated by TCRdb to the late 2010s). With regard to the full study: An earlier analysis of several hundred of the donors reported 250 to 350 Gb of sequence data and around 120 million unique TCR beta sequences from 190 million or so T cells. Along with the roughly 710-subject first cohort, a separate validation cohort of over a hundred different subjects was used. Every repertoire in the discovery cohort had been generated on one and the same sequencing platform. The number of typed donors differed by locus: 629-630 for A, B, C, DRB1 and DQB1; 522 for DQA1; some 610 for DPA1; and roughly 490 for DPB1. Alongside the repertoire data, information on donor age, sex, ethnicity and CMV serostatus was compiled. The study aimed to test whether cataloging public T cell receptors could reveal signatures of past pathogen exposure. Of the 300 to 450 genotyped donors, around 81% fell in the genetic ancestry cluster associated with self-reported Caucasian donors. To decide whether each TCR beta V gene segment behaved as functional or pseudogenic, an earlier analysis of several hundred of the donors relied on high-throughput TCR beta sequencing. A later analysis re-analyzed previously published TCR beta repertoires from 660 or so donors and added high-resolution HLA genotyping to study TCR occurrence patterns. Among some 410 genotyped donors of the cohort, an average of around 240,000 unique TCR beta nucleotide sequences was sequenced per donor, of which about 20% were non-productive. Because of strong linkage in the cohort, four to six DR-DQ haplotypes were treated as single units for association and clustering. About 300 gigabases of sequencing data and tens of millions of unique TCR sequences were included in an early release covering over 600 HLA-typed donors. The study combined high-throughput TCR immunosequencing, statistical association of individual TCRs with disease status, and machine learning to predict cytomegalovirus infection status. Rather than drawing on any new phenotypic data, the later analysis identified candidate immune exposures from TCR beta sequences and the way those sequences occurred across donors. A later genetic analysis used genome-wide SNP genotypes for about 60% of the 666 donors, treating that subset as a discovery cohort. The study used immunosequencing to profile the T cell repertoires of about 670 subjects and linked those repertoires to cytomegalovirus serostatus. HLA typing included class I and class II loci at four-digit resolution.

The cohort consisted of 670 or so healthy bone marrow donors. Cohort members were all nominally healthy when sampled, although unrecorded immune exposures were likely present. The donor was CMV seronegative and was included in the group of 352 seronegative cohort members. Each donor provided a peripheral blood sample, and peripheral blood mononuclear cells were used for TCR beta sequencing. The Qiagen DNeasy Blood Extraction Kit was used to extract genomic DNA from the blood cell samples. Library prep was done by the immunoSEQ multiplex PCR assay. The multiplex PCR relied on a mix of 60 forward primers for TCR Vbeta segments and 13 reverse primers for TCR Jbeta segments. The CDR3 region of rearranged TCR beta genes was amplified from genomic DNA with a multiplex PCR assay. On the Illumina HiSeq System, the amplified TCR beta libraries were sequenced as 87-base-pair reads. As for the authors' bioinformatics: A later analysis tallied tens of millions of unique TCR beta chains across the 666 repertoires, and roughly 11 million of those chains were shared by two or more donors. To remove PCR and sequencing errors, raw reads were error-corrected and collapsed into unique sequences using a nearest-neighbor algorithm that merged closely related sequences. Alignment of CDR3 sequences to IMGT reference sequences was used to assign V, D and J gene segments. Each retained sequence needed at least a six-nucleotide match to both a V gene segment and a J gene segment. A rearrangement counted as productive if the CDR3 had no stop codons and remained in frame with V and J, and every other rearrangement counted as non-productive. Following IMGT convention, CDR3 was defined as the stretch from the second conserved V-encoded cysteine up to the conserved J-encoded phenylalanine. In an earlier analysis of 587 of the donors, sequences lacking an unambiguous match to a single V gene segment were excluded. An earlier analysis of several hundred of the donors called V segments functional above 56.7% productive rearrangements and segregating when the between-donor standard deviation exceeded 5%. A statistical classification framework was developed to diagnose cytomegalovirus status using the catalog of TCR beta chain sequences. In a later analysis, TCR nucleotide sequences were compared against IMGT/GENE-DB human TR gene sequences so that V and J genes could be assigned. Using the TCRdist pipeline, a later analysis assigned CDR3 sequences along with most-parsimonious VDJ recombination scenarios. In a later analysis, every TCR beta chain was defined by the combination of its CDR3 amino acid sequence and its V-gene family, and reads without a unique V-gene family were dropped. In a later analysis, 450 to 600 highly shared, low-generation-probability nucleotide sequences were removed to address suspected cross-contamination and a sequencing artifact. For each public chain, a later analysis derived a clonal expansion index from normalized ranks of inferred template counts within each repertoire. Generation probabilities in a later analysis came from a VDJ recombination model fitted to out-of-frame rearrangements, and those results were checked against IGoR. A later analysis scored TCR-TCR, TCR-HLA and TCR-CMV co-occurrence with hypergeometric tests, applying a repertoire-size bias correction to TCR pairs. In a later analysis, false discovery rates were estimated by permuting HLA or CMV assignments 20 times. A later analysis grouped co-occurring TCRs with DBSCAN, adding TCRdist sequence similarity when clustering within HLA-allele-positive subsets. Co-occurrence clustering excluded repertoires with fewer than 30,000 or more than 120,000 public chains, plus five with anomalous nucleotide sharing. The table was pulled from immuneACCESS by TCRdb, which kept in-frame rearrangements only. Such tables lose some clones; where checked, under half of the loss comes from unresolved V genes, and the rest has no known cause. D and trimming come from the DNA, and the V and J calls and clone size come from that table. This sample gives approximately 200,000 clones in total; 65% to 90% of them show up just once. The top ten clonotypes cover about 2% of the sample.

Worth noting for this clone: No antigen is known for it. The record has no base qualities; no much larger clone is one base away.

Study-level results and caveats: Linkage disequilibrium might explain the correlated functional status among segregating V segments, but an unknown experimental factor could not be ruled out. Strong co-occurrence of HLA alleles, especially DR and DQ, made assigning TCR associations to individual alleles difficult. The cohort was sequenced for TCR beta chains only, and without alpha or paired-chain data the features that could be detected were limited. A cluster of highly shared sequence variants was judged likely to be a technical artifact of the sequencing pipeline. Most TCR sequences were observed very rarely across donors, whereas some public TCRs were present in many individuals. A later genetic analysis associated a missense DCLRE1C variant with V-gene and J-gene trimming of TCR beta chains, and an independent cohort replicated the association. In a later analysis, most CMV-associated TCR beta chains were found to appear HLA-restricted, with HLA associations seemingly driven largely by CMV exposure. Compared with equally common non-associated chains, HLA-associated TCR beta chains in a later analysis were more clonally expanded and had lower generation probabilities. Because HLA typing was missing for some donors at each locus, association tests included only the typed subset. The classifier was reported to diagnose cytomegalovirus status with high specificity and sensitivity in both the original cohort and the validation cohort. In vitro tests confirmed that a few of the cytomegalovirus-associated TCR beta chains recognize cytomegalovirus antigens. Because counts were too low, under 20 rarely observed V segments, including chromosome 9 orphons, were left out of the earlier analysis of some 640 of the donors. The study gave a list of 150 to 200 TCR beta chains associated with cytomegalovirus. Specific HLA alleles were associated with about 17,000 TCR beta sequences at a false discovery rate of 0.05 in a later analysis. Sequencing depth was assumed to be roughly uniform across donors in the presence/absence analyses, though that assumption may not hold. In an earlier analysis of some 550 of the donors, most TCR beta V segments were observed in productive rearrangements about 87% or about 30% of the time, broadly matching IMGT annotations. Immune exposure information for the cohort was limited to CMV serostatus. According to a later analysis, parvovirus B19, influenza, CMV and Epstein-Barr virus appeared linked to several top co-occurrence clusters. The authors suggested that the approach could potentially be extended to other disease states and immunological phenotypes. In a later genetic analysis, fewer N-insertions in productive TCRs were reported among donors in an Asian-associated ancestry cluster than the approximately 710-donor mean. In a later analysis, TCR association rates were found to vary across HLA loci, with the most associated TCRs seen for DRB1 alleles and the fewest for HLA-C alleles. A further reported finding was that TCR beta sequences accurately predicted the HLA-A and HLA-B alleles for most subjects in the first cohort.

Sequencing was carried out using PBMCs. The clonotype originates from a woman between 50 and 59 years old in good health and CMV-seronegative.

The CDR3 sequence is CASRSSYNSPLHF. The nucleotide sequence reads as follows: TGTGCCAGCAGGAGCTCCTATAATTCACCCCTCCACTTT. Here the chain combines TRBV6-5 and TRBJ1-6, with the D gene uncertain. The CDR3 spans 13 residues, from the cysteine through the phenylalanine. Only the CDR3 portion is preserved as DNA: 39 bases, with reading frame beginning at the first base. V lost 6 bases and J lost 0 bases; the stretch between them is 3 bases long. The germline V gene gives CDR1 as MNHEY and CDR2 as SVGAGI.